One and the same sample provided the 27 T cell receptor beta chains below, sequenced in a study of blood T cell repertoires in COVID-19. The method was immunoSEQ multiplex PCR; TCRdb's version includes in-frame clones alone and lacks a portion of them. This sample has around 180,000 clones, with about four fifths found just once. The sample was PBMCs or T cells enriched from blood (not recorded which). These TCRs come from a man between 45 and 60 years old who had recovered from COVID-19.

V usage is TRBV19 and J usage is TRBJ1-1; no definite D call. This CDR3 contains 11 residues. Trimming pared 6 bases from V and 5 bases from J, leaving 7 bases between. Germline CDR1 is LNHDA and CDR2 is SQIVND (reference sequence). CDR3 DNA: TGTGCCAGTAGCCGGTGGACTGAAGCTTTCTTT. Its protein is CASSRWTEAFF.

The rearrangement joins TRBV18 to TRBJ1-1; 9 bases fit TRBD1. The germline V gene has CDR1 KGHSH and CDR2 LQKENI. The V segment lost 6 bases and the J segment 4 bases; nucleotides outside the gene matches: 15. The CDR3 is 17 residues long. CDR3 sequence reads: CASSGTPGQGVGTEAFF. In DNA form, the CDR3 reads TGTGCCAGCTCGGGTACTCCGGGACAGGGAGTTGGCACTGAAGCTTTCTTT.

V usage is TRBV5-4 and J usage is TRBJ2-7, with TRBD1 matching over 8 bases. This CDR3 is built from 16 residues. Germline values: CDR1 SGHNT, CDR2 YYREEE (reference sequence). Trimming removed 4 bases from V and 4 bases from J; junction bases left unmatched: 13. The CDR3 protein is CASSPSPGTGEYEQYF. The CDR3 DNA reads TGTGCCAGCAGCCCGAGCCCCGGGACAGGAGAATACGAGCAGTACTTC. Full variable domain (missing parts from reference TRBV5-4 and TRBJ2-7): ETGVTQSPTHLIKTRGQQVTLRCSSQSGHNTVSWYQQALGQGPQFIFQYYREEENGRGNFPPRFSGLQFPNYSSELNVNALELDDSALYLCASSPSPGTGEYEQYFGPGTRLTVT.

The chain combines TRBV2 with TRBJ2-5; 9 bases are a match to TRBD1. There are 15 residues in the CDR3. The V gene end was trimmed by 7 bases and the J gene end by 3 bases; junction bases not matched to a gene: 9. Germline CDR1 is SNHLY and CDR2 is FYNNEI. CDR3 residues: CASNKQGAREETQYF. Here the CDR3 DNA reads TGTGCCAGCAACAAACAGGGGGCGAGGGAAGAGACCCAGTACTTC.

V gene TRBV4-3 combines with J gene TRBJ1-5; TRBD1 agrees at 8 bases. The ends lost 0 bases at V and 3 bases at J; junction bases unmatched: 10. CDR3 size: 18 residues. The germline CDR1 and CDR2 sequences are LGHNA and YSLEER. This chain's CDR3 is CASSQDLSGGVNNQPQHF. The CDR3 DNA reads TGCGCCAGCAGCCAAGATCTCTCAGGGGGCGTTAACAATCAGCCCCAGCATTTT.

The chain has TRBV6-5 and TRBJ1-6; tentatively, D is TRBD1 (5 bases). Trimming left V 4 bases short and J 14 bases short, with 15 bases between. The CDR3 contains 13 residues. Germline V gives CDR1 MNHEY, CDR2 SVGAGI. This CDR3 is CASSFSDSPTLHF. For the CDR3, the DNA is TGTGCCAGCAGTTTCTCAGACAGTCCAACCCTCCACTTT.

The chain has TRBV4-1 and TRBJ2-3, with TRBD2 matching 7 bases. The junction had 9 bases not matched to a gene; V was cut back by 4 bases and J by 2 bases. Germline V gene lookup returns CDR1 MGHRA and CDR2 YSYEKL. There are 16 residues in the CDR3. The CDR3 loop reads CASSRALADPTDTQYF. The CDR3 DNA reads as TGCGCCAGCAGCCGAGCCCTAGCGGACCCCACAGATACGCAGTATTTT.

V usage is TRBV23-1 and J usage is TRBJ1-6, with 7 bases aligning to TRBD1. TRBV23-1 is annotated as an ORF whose role is uncertain. This CDR3 region has 18 residues. Losses at the gene ends were 3 bases for V and 0 bases for J; bases not matched to a gene: 8. CDR3 amino acids: CASSHPRGQSSYNSPLHF. CDR3 coding DNA: TGCGCCAGCAGTCACCCTAGGGGACAGAGCTCCTATAATTCACCCCTCCACTTT.

V gene TRBV10-3 combines with J gene TRBJ2-3; unclear D gene. Germline CDR1 ENHRY, CDR2 SYGVKD. Trimming shortened V by 10 bases and J by 3 bases, and 14 bases separated the two germline ends. CDR3 length: 13 amino acids. CDR3 loop: CATLPSLTDTQYF. DNA of the CDR3: TGTGCCACCCTGCCGTCCCTAACAGATACGCAGTATTTT.

The CDR3: CASSPQGVSNQPQHF. For the CDR3, the DNA is TGTGCCAGCAGCCCACAGGGCGTTAGCAATCAGCCCCAGCATTTT. The genes are TRBV6-6 and TRBJ1-5; D perhaps matches TRBD1 (6 bases). V dropped 6 bases and J dropped 0 bases, with 12 bases sitting between them. The CDR3 is 15 residues long. The germline CDR1 and CDR2 sequences are MNHNY and SVGAGI (reference sequence).

This chain uses TRBV21-1 with TRBJ2-7; TRBD1, the table's D call, lacks a check against the DNA. TRBV21-1 is designated a pseudogene. CDR3 length equals 12 residues. The CDR3 DNA is TGTGCCCCCAAAGGACAGGTGTGTGAGCAGTACTTC. Translation gives CAPKGQVCEQYF.

The chain has TRBV4-2 and TRBJ2-7; no firm D call. Trimming cost V 0 bases and J 2 bases, with 8 bases left between them. Per germline, CDR1 LGHNA and CDR2 YNFKEQ. CDR3 length equals 14 residues. Here the CDR3 DNA reads TGTGCCAGCAGCCAAGATGCAGGTCCCTACGAGCAGTACTTC. Protein: CASSQDAGPYEQYF.

V is TRBV9 and J is TRBJ1-4; 7 nucleotides line up with TRBD1. The germline V gene has CDR1 SGDLS and CDR2 YYNGEE. This CDR3 spans 14 amino acids. With 3 bases clipped from V and 4 bases from J, the junction kept 3 bases outside the gene matches. In DNA form, the CDR3 reads TGTGCCAGCAGCGAGGGACAGAGTAATGAAAAACTGTTTTTT. This gives the protein CASSEGQSNEKLFF.

The V and J genes are TRBV4-3 and TRBJ1-6, with 7 bases identical to TRBD1. The germline CDR1 and CDR2 sequences are LGHNA and YSLEER. Trimming removed 4 bases from V and 6 bases from J; junction bases left unmatched: 6. The length of the CDR3 is 15 residues. CDR3 DNA: TGCGCCAGCAGCCGCAGACAGGGAGGTAATTCACCCCTCCACTTT. It codes for CASSRRQGGNSPLHF.

V and J are TRBV27 and TRBJ1-6; the D gene is possibly TRBD1 (6 bases). Trimming shortened V by 1 base and J by 2 bases, and 9 bases separated the two germline ends. CDR1 and CDR2 (germline): MNHEY, SMNVEV (reference sequence). The CDR3 is 16 amino acids. CDR3 coding DNA: TGTGCCAGCAGTTTATTAGGACAGACCTATAATTCACCCCTCCACTTT. It is translated as CASSLLGQTYNSPLHF.

The V and J genes are TRBV19 and TRBJ1-4, with TRBD1 matching 10 bases. CDR3 length: 14 residues. Trimming removed 5 bases from V and 11 bases from J; junction bases left unmatched: 8. Germline-derived CDR1 and CDR2 are LNHDA and SQIVND (reference sequence). CDR3 residues: CASSSGQGTWKLFF. CDR3 bases: TGTGCCAGTAGTTCGGGACAGGGGACGTGGAAACTGTTTTTT. Supplemented by reference TRBV19 and TRBJ1-4, the full variable domain reads DGGITQSPKYLFRKEGQNVTLSCEQNLNHDAMYWYRQDPGQGLRLIYYSQIVNDFQKGDIAEGYSVSREKKESFPLTVTSAQKNPTAFYLCASSSGQGTWKLFFGSGTQLSVL.

The chain joins TRBV5-1 to TRBJ2-7, with 8 bases that match TRBD2. Germline lookup yields CDR1 SGHRS and CDR2 YFSETQ. V shed 1 base and J 0 bases; nucleotides not matched to a gene: 6. This CDR3 spans 16 amino acids. DNA of the CDR3: TGCGCCAGCAGCTTGAGTAGCGGGGAGCTCTCCTACGAGCAGTACTTC. Translating it yields CASSLSSGELSYEQYF. Complete variable domain (other parts from reference TRBV5-1 and TRBJ2-7): KAGVTQTPRYLIKTRGQQVTLSCSPISGHRSVSWYQQTPGQGLQFLFEYFSETQRNKGNFPGRFSGRQFSNSRSEMNVSTLELGDSALYLCASSLSSGELSYEQYFGPGTRLTVT.

The chain joins TRBV7-6 to TRBJ2-2, with D possibly TRBD2 on 5 matching bases. The germline gives CDR1 SGHVS, CDR2 FNYEAQ. The V end was cut by 6 bases, the J end by 2 bases, with 13 bases between. The CDR3 runs to 15 residues. CDR3 amino acids: CASSGRAGNTGELFF. CDR3 nucleotide sequence: TGTGCCAGCAGTGGGCGGGCAGGAAACACCGGGGAGCTGTTTTTT.

The chain has TRBV19 and TRBJ2-7; TRBD1 is a possible D gene (6 bases). Germline V gene data show CDR1 as LNHDA and CDR2 as SQIVND (reference sequence). CDR3 length: 14 amino acids. The V end lost 5 bases, the J end lost 9 bases, and 20 bases lay between the germline ends. The CDR3 is CASSPLWDTPMQYF. CDR3 nucleotides: TGTGCCAGTAGTCCCCTGTGGGACACCCCGATGCAGTACTTC.

The chain recombines TRBV5-1 with TRBJ1-6, with D perhaps matching TRBD1 (6 bases). The CDR3 is made up of 17 amino acids. The germline V gene has CDR1 SGHRS and CDR2 YFSETQ. Trimming left V 4 bases short and J 6 bases short, with 20 bases between. CDR3 sequence reads: CASSPPRGAQTNSPLHF. For the CDR3, the DNA is TGCGCCAGCAGCCCCCCCCGGGGGGCCCAGACTAATTCACCCCTCCACTTT.

This clone was seen repeatedly, ten times or more. This chain connects TRBV30 to TRBJ1-4, with D perhaps TRBD1 (5 bases). The CDR3 has 15 amino acids. The V gene lost 4 bases and the J gene lost 7 bases, with 19 bases spanning the gap. From germline, CDR1 is GTSNPN and CDR2 SVGIG (reference sequence). DNA for the CDR3: TGTGCCTGGACCCCGGGGGGGGGACCGGGTGAAAAACTGTTTTTT. Its protein is CAWTPGGGPGEKLFF.

The chain has TRBV19 and TRBJ2-3, with TRBD2 as a possible D gene (6 bases). The CDR3 length is 15 residues. Germline V gives CDR1 LNHDA, CDR2 SQIVND (reference sequence). V lost 2 bases to trimming and J lost 3 bases, with 12 bases between them. Here the CDR3 reads CASSIMSGFTDTQYF. Here the CDR3 DNA reads TGTGCCAGTAGTATAATGAGCGGGTTTACAGATACGCAGTATTTT. The variable domain in full, with the rest retrieved from reference TRBV19 and TRBJ2-3, is DGGITQSPKYLFRKEGQNVTLSCEQNLNHDAMYWYRQDPGQGLRLIYYSQIVNDFQKGDIAEGYSVSREKKESFPLTVTSAQKNPTAFYLCASSIMSGFTDTQYFGPGTRLTVL.

The chain joins TRBV10-2 to TRBJ1-2; no clear D. Germline CDR1 and CDR2: WSHSY and SAAADI. Trimming removed 6 bases at V and 8 bases at J, with 10 bases between. This CDR3 has 11 amino acids. This CDR3 is CASRSSGGYTF. DNA for the CDR3: TGCGCCAGCAGGTCTTCGGGAGGCTACACCTTC.

A note on this clone: The junction does not match germline at one end; this may be a read error. The V call is TRBV27, the J call TRBJ2-7, with TRBD2 as a possible D gene (6 bases). Germline V gene lookup returns CDR1 MNHEY and CDR2 SMNVEV (reference sequence). The CDR3 is 14 residues long. CDR3 protein: CASSFSNGIGGVNF. In DNA form, the CDR3 reads TGTGCCAGCAGTTTTTCAAATGGGATCGGCGGGGTGAACTTC.

This chain links TRBV4-2 with TRBJ2-1; no firm D call. The CDR3 is made up of 18 amino acids. Germline assignment: CDR1 LGHNA and CDR2 YNFKEQ. With 1 base removed from V and 0 bases from J, the gap between germline ends came to 16 bases. This chain's CDR3 is CASSQAGLTLSSYNEQFF. The CDR3 DNA follows: TGTGCCAGCAGCCAAGCCGGTTTAACCCTGAGCTCCTACAATGAGCAGTTCTTC.

This clone was found once. The chain uses TRBV10-3 and TRBJ1-5; D remains unclear. CDR1 ENHRY and CDR2 SYGVKD come from the germline V gene. The CDR3 contains 13 residues. Trimming cost V 9 bases and J 0 bases, with 9 bases left between them. CDR3 region: CAIGLGSNQPQHF. CDR3 in DNA: TGTGCCATAGGACTGGGTAGCAATCAGCCCCAGCATTTT.

The chain has TRBV2 and TRBJ1-5; 9 bases are a match to TRBD1. Trimming took 5 bases from V and 5 from J; bases not matched to a gene: 7. Germline V gene data show CDR1 as SNHLY and CDR2 as FYNNEI. This CDR3 contains 15 residues. CDR3 in amino acids: CASSQGQGAYQPQHF. CDR3 sequence (DNA): TGTGCCAGCAGTCAGGGACAGGGTGCGTATCAGCCCCAGCATTTT.